Listed below are T cell receptor beta chains from one sample, sequenced in a study of blood T cell repertoires in COVID-19. Some clones are missing from TCRdb's copy, which holds only in-frame ones; the method was immunoSEQ multiplex PCR. The table lists some 29,000 clones, around 92% of them singletons. The specimen sequenced was peripheral blood. The receptors were gathered from a human donor in a cohort sampled during active COVID-19. Both conserved end residues are part of each CDR3. D genes are given only for firm matches. For some rows the clone size is stated as once, few or many, or as a class when expanded; others skip it.

j_call	v_call	d_call	clone_size	cdr3_nt	cdr3_aa
TRBJ2-3	TRBV3-1/TRBV3-2	-	-	TGTGCCAGCAGCCAAGAAGAGGCCCCTTATATCGGAGATACGCAGTATTTT	CASSQEEAPYIGDTQYF
TRBJ1-2	TRBV12-3/TRBV12-4	-	once	TGTGCCAGCAGTTTGGAGTATGGCTACACCTTC	CASSLEYGYTF
TRBJ1-3	TRBV4-1	TRBD1	-	TGCGCCAGCAGCCAGGGGGATCAGGGGGGTTCTGGAAACACCATATATTTT	CASSQGDQGGSGNTIYF
TRBJ2-5	TRBV5-1	TRBD2	-	TGCGCCAGCAGCCCGACCGGGACTAGCGGGGGGGGGCAAGAGACCCAGTACTTC	CASSPTGTSGGGQETQYF
TRBJ2-2	TRBV6-5	TRBD1	-	TGTGCCAGCAGTTACTCGAGACAGGGCACCGGGGAGCTGTTTTTT	CASSYSRQGTGELFF
TRBJ2-6	TRBV5-5	TRBD1	-	TGTGCCAGCAGCTTTGGACCGGGACAGCACTCTGGGGCCAACGTCCTGACTTTC	CASSFGPGQHSGANVLTF
TRBJ2-1	TRBV6-6	TRBD1	-	TGTGCCAGCAGTTCGGACAGGTCCTCCTACAATGAGCAGTTCTTC	CASSSDRSSYNEQFF
TRBJ2-3	TRBV19	TRBD2	-	TGTGCCAGTACCGCGGCGGGCGGGGGGTACACAGATACGCAGTATTTT	CASTAAGGGYTDTQYF
TRBJ2-7	TRBV20-1	TRBD1	medium-sized	TGCAGTGCTAGTGCACTTCCGGGACAGGTGGCCTACGAGCAGTACTTC	CSASALPGQVAYEQYF
TRBJ2-3	TRBV7-3	TRBD2	-	TGTGCCAGCAGCGCTCGGACTAGCGGTGGCACAGATACGCAGTATTTT	CASSARTSGGTDTQYF
TRBJ1-5	TRBV6-5	-	-	TGTGCCAGCAGTTCCGACTATCGACAGCCCCAGCATTTT	CASSSDYRQPQHF
TRBJ1-6	TRBV18	-	-	TGTGCCAGCTCACCACGATCAGGGCGAACGACACCCCTCCACTTT	CASSPRSGRTTPLHF
TRBJ1-6	TRBV7-2	-	few	TGTGCCAGCAGCTTGGCAGGGTTAGATTCACCCCTCCACTTT	CASSLAGLDSPLHF
TRBJ1-1	TRBV5-4	-	-	TGTGCCAGCAGCGCCCGGGAGGGAGGCGGCACTGAAGCTTTCTTT	CASSAREGGGTEAFF
TRBJ1-6	TRBV11-2	-	-	TGTGCCAGCAGCTTCGAAGCTCATAATTCACCCCTCCACTTT	CASSFEAHNSPLHF
TRBJ2-3	TRBV5-1	TRBD2	-	TGCGCCAGCAGACAATACCCCGGGACTAGCGGAACAGATACGCAGTATTTT	CASRQYPGTSGTDTQYF
TRBJ2-1	TRBV5-1	-	once	TGCGCCAGCAGCTTGGCAACACACAATGAGCAGTTCTTC	CASSLATHNEQFF
TRBJ2-5	TRBV18	-	-	TGTGCCAGCTCGCTAAATTTGTATTCCCAAGAGACCCAGTACTTC	CASSLNLYSQETQYF
TRBJ2-5	TRBV19	TRBD1	-	TGTGCCAGTAGTATTCGGGACAGTCAAGAGACCCAGTACTTC	CASSIRDSQETQYF
TRBJ1-6	TRBV4-2	-	-	TGTGCCAGCAGCCTCCGAACGGAGCGCAATTCACCCCTCCACTTT	CASSLRTERNSPLHF
TRBJ2-7	TRBV10-1	-	few	TGCGCCAGCACCTTCGACGAGCAGTACTTC	CASTFDEQYF
TRBJ2-5	TRBV5-1	TRBD2	-	TGCGCCAGCAGCTTTGCCCCCCAGCGGGGGGGCGAAGAGACCCAGTACTTC	CASSFAPQRGGEETQYF
TRBJ2-5	TRBV5-1	TRBD2	-	TGCGCCAGCAGCTTGATTAGCGGGGGGGCAGGGGAGACCCAGTACTTC	CASSLISGGAGETQYF
TRBJ1-6	TRBV30	-	-	TGTGCCTGGAGAGAGGGGGATCGGGATAATTCACCCCTCCACTTT	CAWREGDRDNSPLHF
TRBJ1-6	TRBV5-5	TRBD1	-	TGTGCCAGCAGATACGGACAGGGGTCACCCCTCCACTTT	CASRYGQGSPLHF
TRBJ2-7	TRBV15	-	-	TGTGCCACCAGCAGAGACGCCAAGAGAACTGAGCAGTACTTC	CATSRDAKRTEQYF
TRBJ2-1	TRBV5-1	TRBD1	-	TGCGCCAGCAGCGTCACGAGGGGACAGAGGGGTGTCAATGAGCAGTTCTTC	CASSVTRGQRGVNEQFF
TRBJ1-5	TRBV4-1	-	-	TGCGCCAGCAGCCAAGAGCGGGGGCTCGATCAGCCCCAGCATTTT	CASSQERGLDQPQHF
TRBJ1-4	TRBV5-4	TRBD1	-	TGTGCCAGCAGTCTGGAACCTGACAGGGCTAATGAAAAACTGTTTTTT	CASSLEPDRANEKLFF
TRBJ1-2	TRBV5-1	TRBD1	-	TGCGCCAGCAGCTTGGACAGGGGCTACTATGGCTACACCTTC	CASSLDRGYYGYTF
TRBJ2-7	TRBV6-5	-	-	TGTGCCAGCAGTTACGTGGTAGGAGCAGACTACGAGCAGTACTTC	CASSYVVGADYEQYF
TRBJ2-5	TRBV5-1	TRBD1	-	TGCGCCAGCAGCTTCCGGGACAGCCTAAAAGAGACCCAGTACTTC	CASSFRDSLKETQYF
TRBJ2-7	TRBV18	-	-	TGTGCCAGCTCAACCACTCAGGGGTACGAGCAGTACTTC	CASSTTQGYEQYF
TRBJ1-2	TRBV27	-	-	TGTGCCAGCAGTTTCCCAGGGTTCCTTGGCTACACCTTC	CASSFPGFLGYTF
TRBJ2-5	TRBV18	TRBD2	once	TGTGCCAGCTCACCAGGACTAGCGGAAGAGACCCAGTACTTC	CASSPGLAEETQYF
TRBJ2-2	TRBV19	TRBD2	-	TGTGCCAGTAGTATCTATAGCGGGGGGGCCGGGGAGCTGTTTTTT	CASSIYSGGAGELFF
TRBJ1-5	TRBV5-1	-	-	TGCGCCAGCAGCTCAGGGGCATATAGCAATCAGCCCCAGCATTTT	CASSSGAYSNQPQHF
TRBJ2-7	TRBV5-1	TRBD2	-	TGCGCCAGCAGCTTGGATCGCGGGAGTCGGTACGAGCAGTACTTC	CASSLDRGSRYEQYF
TRBJ1-1	TRBV15	TRBD1	-	TGTGCCACCAGCAGAGAACAGGGGGCTGAAGCTTTCTTT	CATSREQGAEAFF
TRBJ2-1	TRBV5-1	-	-	TGCGCCAGCAGCTCCCCTGGAACCAGGGGATCGTCCTACAATGAGCAGTTCTTC	CASSSPGTRGSSYNEQFF
TRBJ2-1	TRBV7-8	TRBD2	-	TGTGCCAGCAGCTTAGCGAGCGGGGGTTGGAATGAGCAGTTCTTC	CASSLASGGWNEQFF
TRBJ1-1	TRBV28	-	-	TGTGCCAGCACCCCTCCGGGGGGCACTGAAGCTTTCTTT	CASTPPGGTEAFF
TRBJ2-3	TRBV29-1	-	-	TGCAGCGTAACTCGGGGGACAGCAGGCACAGATACGCAGTATTTT	CSVTRGTAGTDTQYF
TRBJ2-7	TRBV6-5	-	-	TGTGCCAGCAGCTCGGACACAAACTACGAGCAGTACTTC	CASSSDTNYEQYF
TRBJ2-7	TRBV24-1	TRBD1	-	TGTGCCACCAGTGATAGACCCGGGACAGCCTCCTACGAGCAGTACTTC	CATSDRPGTASYEQYF
TRBJ2-5	TRBV18	-	-	TGTGCCAGCTCACCCCAGCAGGGGGGCCCGGAGACCCAGTACTTC	CASSPQQGGPETQYF
TRBJ2-7	TRBV5-6	-	-	TGTGCCAGCAGCTTAACGGGTTTCGCCTACGAGCAGTACTTC	CASSLTGFAYEQYF
TRBJ2-7	TRBV28	TRBD2	-	TGTGCCAGCTCTAGCGCGGGGGGCCCCTACGAGCAGTACTTC	CASSSAGGPYEQYF
TRBJ2-5	TRBV11-2	TRBD2	-	TGTGCCAGCAGCGACCCTAGCGGTGGGGAGACCCAGTACTTC	CASSDPSGGETQYF
TRBJ2-2	TRBV18	TRBD2	-	TGTGCCAGCTCAGCGCGGGGGGCCCCTAACACCGGGGAGCTGTTTTTT	CASSARGAPNTGELFF